This TCR beta chain was documented in a study of cytomegalovirus exposure and HLA in healthy donors. The PCR contained 60 Vbeta and 13 Jbeta primers. Using immunoSEQ multiplex PCR, the repertoire was profiled, and TCRdb retains in-frame clones only, with some absent. The sample lists approximately 270,000 clones, around 80% occurring once. V dropped 2 bases and J dropped 6; count of bases not matched to a gene: 8. This CDR3 is 15 amino acids long. Germline V gene sequence: CDR1 SGHNT, CDR2 YYREEE (reference sequence). The chain uses TRBV5-4 and TRBJ2-1, with TRBD2 matching over 7 bases. Sequences were obtained from PBMCs. This clonotype originated in a girl aged 2 to 10 in good health and CMV-seronegative. The CDR3 DNA reads as TGTGCCAGCAGCTTCCACCGGACGGGAGGCAATGAGCAGTTCTTC. As protein: CASSFHRTGGNEQFF. The complete variable domain, with remaining parts taken from reference TRBV5-4 and TRBJ2-1, reads ETGVTQSPTHLIKTRGQQVTLRCSSQSGHNTVSWYQQALGQGPQFIFQYYREEENGRGNFPPRFSGLQFPNYSSELNVNALELDDSALYLCASSFHRTGGNEQFFGPGTRLTVL.